Shown below are 2 T cell receptor beta chains from a single sample sequenced in a study of T cell changes during pregnancy in multiple sclerosis. The table came from immunoSEQ multiplex PCR; TCRdb's copy has only in-frame clones and leaves some out. The repertoire has approximately 120,000 clones, about 96% of them found once; the top ten carry 0.44%. The source material was peripheral blood, sampled after pregnancy. These receptors were taken from a female donor with multiple sclerosis, enrolled in a pregnancy study.

The chain links TRBV12-5 to TRBJ2-3; 15 bases match TRBD2. The germline V gene encodes CDR1 LGHNT and CDR2 FRNRAP. The CDR3 loop spans 18 amino acids. V lost 0 bases and J lost 6; bases outside the gene matches: 7. The CDR3 spells CASGLVKGLAGGSDTQYF. DNA for the CDR3: TGTGCTAGTGGTTTGGTAAAGGGACTAGCGGGAGGTTCGGATACGCAGTATTTT. The whole variable domain, remainder taken from reference TRBV12-5 and TRBJ2-3, is DARVTQTPRHKVTEMGQEVTMRCQPILGHNTVFWYRQTMMQGLELLAYFRNRAPLDDSGMPKDRFSAEMPDATLATLKIQPSEPRDSAVYFCASGLVKGLAGGSDTQYFGPGTRLTVL.

The chain is built from TRBV6-1 and TRBJ1-3; D is perhaps TRBD1 (5 bases). Trimming left V 5 bases short and J 4 bases short, with 15 bases between. The germline V gene encodes CDR1 MNHNS and CDR2 SASEGT. This CDR3 comprises 15 residues. This CDR3 is CASSLRDGGGNTIYF. The CDR3 nucleotides are TGTGCCAGCAGTCTCCGGGACGGAGGGGGAAACACCATATATTTT.